The 28 T cell receptor beta chains reported below all come from one sample, sequenced in a study of blood T cell repertoires in COVID-19. Clones were read by immunoSEQ multiplex PCR, and TCRdb kept only the in-frame ones, dropping some. The sample includes roughly 60,000 clones, 80% to 90% of them seen just once. Specimen: peripheral blood. These receptor sequences come from an elderly man with acute or convalescent COVID-19.

This rearrangement joins TRBV3-1 (or the pseudogene TRBV3-2) to TRBJ1-4; 10 bases align to TRBD1. CDR3 size: 15 residues. V trimming: 2 bases; J trimming: 8 bases; junction bases outside the gene matches: 5. CDR1 and CDR2 from the germline V gene are LGHDT and YNNKEL (reference sequence). The CDR3 spells CASSQQDRGNEKLFF. CDR3 nucleotides: TGTGCCAGCAGCCAACAGGACAGGGGGAACGAAAAACTGTTTTTT.

The rearrangement joins TRBV2 to TRBJ1-2; TRBD1 matches at 7 bases. Unmatched junction bases numbered 5, after V lost 2 bases and J lost 5 bases. The CDR3 is 14 residues long. Per germline, CDR1 SNHLY and CDR2 FYNNEI. CDR3 bases: TGTGCCAGCAGTGAAAACGGCAGGGGGTATGGCTACACCTTC. This sequence encodes CASSENGRGYGYTF.

The chain has TRBV5-1 and TRBJ2-2; 12 bases match TRBD2. The CDR3 totals 15 residues. CDR1 and CDR2 from the germline V gene are SGHRS and YFSETQ. The ends lost 2 bases at V and 6 bases at J; junction bases unmatched: 2. CDR3 residues: CASSFGLAGSGELFF. The CDR3 DNA follows: TGCGCCAGCAGCTTCGGACTAGCGGGATCCGGGGAGCTGTTTTTT.

The chain recombines TRBV28 with TRBJ2-7; 9 bases match TRBD1. From germline, CDR1 is MDHEN and CDR2 SYDVKM. The CDR3 spans 15 residues. J lost 7 bases, V lost 5 bases, and 12 bases had no gene match. CDR3 nucleotide sequence: TGTGCCAGCAGTAAAAGCGGGACAGGGAAGGGAGAGCAGTACTTC. This codes for CASSKSGTGKGEQYF.

This clone was observed once. This chain joins TRBV19 and TRBJ1-5; 8 bases line up with TRBD1. Germline-derived CDR1 and CDR2 are LNHDA and SQIVND (reference sequence). Trimming at V came to 5 bases and at J to 4 bases, leaving 4 bases not matched to a gene. CDR3 size: 14 residues. CDR3 region: CASSQGAGNQPQHF. DNA of the CDR3: TGTGCCAGTAGTCAGGGGGCGGGTAATCAGCCCCAGCATTTT.

The chain couples TRBV4-1 to TRBJ1-2; tentatively, D is TRBD1 (5 bases). Trimming left V 2 bases short and J 0 bases short, with 7 bases between. CDR1 and CDR2 (germline): MGHRA, YSYEKL. The CDR3 covers 14 residues. CDR3 DNA sequence: TGCGCCAGCAGCCAACAGACAGCTAACTATGGCTACACCTTC. Amino acid sequence: CASSQQTANYGYTF.

The CDR3 DNA follows: TGTGCCAGCAGCCTAGGGACAGGGGGTACTGAAGCTTTCTTT. Protein product: CASSLGTGGTEAFF. The chain recombines TRBV4-2 with TRBJ1-1, with 11 positions matching TRBD1. The germline V gene encodes CDR1 LGHNA and CDR2 YNFKEQ. After removal of 4 bases from V and 5 bases from J, the junction contained 3 bases not matched to a gene. The CDR3 sequence is 14 residues long.

This clone has just a few counts. J is TRBJ1-6 and V is TRBV12-3 or TRBV12-4, with no clear D. V lost 6 bases, J lost 17 bases, and 14 bases lay in between. The CDR3 loop spans 11 amino acids. The CDR3 region is CASSFGSRVHF. The CDR3 DNA is TGTGCCAGCAGCTTCGGTTCGAGGGTCCACTTT.

The chain uses TRBV18 and TRBJ1-4; 7 bases line up with TRBD1. Trimming took 4 bases from V and 5 from J; bases not matched to a gene: 1. This CDR3 has 13 residues. The germline CDR1 and CDR2 sequences are KGHSH and LQKENI. The CDR3 nucleotides are TGTGCCAGCTCACAGGGACAGAATGAAAAACTGTTTTTT. This gives the protein CASSQGQNEKLFF.

The chain carries TRBV20-1 and TRBJ2-1, with TRBD2 identical over 9 bases. This CDR3 is built from 16 residues. Germline V gene data show CDR1 as DFQATT and CDR2 as SNEGSKA (reference sequence). Trimming took 3 bases from V and 8 from J; bases not matched to a gene: 14. The CDR3 coding sequence is TGCAGTGCTAGTGTTTTTGGGCGGGGGGGTGTAGATGAGCAGTTCTTC. Encoded protein: CSASVFGRGGVDEQFF.

The CDR3 DNA is TGCGCCAGCAGCTTCCGTGAAGCGGGGGTCACAGATACGCAGTATTTT. The encoded protein is CASSFREAGVTDTQYF. The genes are TRBV5-1 and TRBJ2-3; TRBD2 matches 8 bases. There are 16 residues in the CDR3. CDR1 is SGHRS and CDR2 is YFSETQ in the germline V gene. Trimming cost V 2 bases and J 2 bases; bases outside gene matches: 7.

The chain combines TRBV6-5 with TRBJ2-1; a weak D match, TRBD2 (6 bases). V lost 6 bases and J 2 bases, leaving 11 bases between the germline ends. The germline V gene encodes CDR1 MNHEY and CDR2 SVGAGI. CDR3 size: 14 residues. The CDR3 coding sequence is TGTGCCAGCAGGGGACTGGCAACCTACAATGAGCAGTTCTTC. Residues: CASRGLATYNEQFF.

The genes are TRBV23-1 and TRBJ2-2; 11 bases are a match to TRBD2. TRBV23-1 is marked as an open reading frame, function uncertain. The CDR3 extends over 19 amino acids. V lost 2 bases to trimming and J lost 1 base; unmatched junction nucleotides: 9. The chain's CDR3 is CASSQPSLAGGRNTGELFF. The CDR3 DNA reads TGCGCCAGCAGTCAACCGTCTTTAGCGGGGGGGCGGAACACCGGGGAGCTGTTTTTT.

V and J are TRBV6-1 and TRBJ1-5; a weak D match, TRBD1 (5 bases). The CDR3 has 16 residues. Trimming stripped 0 bases from V and 4 bases from J, with 13 bases between. Per the germline V gene, CDR1 is MNHNS and CDR2 is SASEGT. CDR3 residues: CASSEAPREMNQPQHF. In DNA form, the CDR3 reads TGTGCCAGCAGTGAAGCCCCCAGGGAAATGAATCAGCCCCAGCATTTT.

V usage is TRBV19 and J usage is TRBJ2-3; 10 positions agree with TRBD2. CDR1 and CDR2 (germline): LNHDA, SQIVND (reference sequence). The CDR3 has 18 amino acids. Losses at the gene ends were 5 bases for V and 0 bases for J; bases not matched to a gene: 11. CDR3 sequence (DNA): TGTGCCAGTAGTGGGGGGCTAGCGGGGGCCCCTAGCACAGATACGCAGTATTTT. The encoded protein is CASSGGLAGAPSTDTQYF.

This clone appeared once. The CDR3 is CASSLVRVNTEAFF. The CDR3, as DNA: TGTGCCAGCAGCTTAGTTCGGGTGAACACTGAAGCTTTCTTT. The chain employs TRBV7-6 and TRBJ1-1; no clear D gene. Germline lookup yields CDR1 SGHVS and CDR2 FNYEAQ. The CDR3 has 14 amino acids. V gave up 1 base and J gave up 0 bases, with 6 bases separating them.

This chain joins TRBV5-1 and TRBJ2-1; 9 bases align to TRBD2. This CDR3 is built from 15 residues. CDR1 and CDR2 (germline): SGHRS, YFSETQ. V lost 0 bases and J lost 12; bases outside the gene matches: 10. The CDR3 coding sequence is TGCGCCAGCAGCTTGGGCGGTGCTAGCGGGGTGGTGCAGTTCTTC. This encodes CASSLGGASGVVQFF. Based on the CDR3 plus reference TRBV5-1 and TRBJ2-1, the full variable domain is KAGVTQTPRYLIKTRGQQVTLSCSPISGHRSVSWYQQTPGQGLQFLFEYFSETQRNKGNFPGRFSGRQFSNSRSEMNVSTLELGDSALYLCASSLGGASGVVQFFGPGTRLTVL.

The rearrangement links TRBV2 to TRBJ1-6; D remains ambiguous. V was clipped by 3 bases and J by 2 bases, with 5 bases between them. Germline V gene sequence: CDR1 SNHLY, CDR2 FYNNEI. This CDR3 contains 14 residues. CDR3 in amino acids: CASSDSAYNSPLHF. The DNA for the CDR3 is TGTGCCAGCAGTGATAGTGCCTATAATTCACCCCTCCACTTT.

V and J are TRBV5-8 and TRBJ2-1; 8 bases match TRBD2. CDR3 size: 17 residues. Germline V gene sequence: CDR1 SGHTS, CDR2 YDEGEE. Trimming took 2 bases from V and 7 from J; bases not matched to a gene: 14. CDR3 bases: TGTGCCAGCAGCTTTGGGCGGGGGGCCCTTGGTTCAAATGAGCAGTTCTTC. This encodes CASSFGRGALGSNEQFF.

The chain couples TRBV5-1 to TRBJ1-2, with D possibly being TRBD1 (6 bases). CDR1 and CDR2 from the germline V gene are SGHRS and YFSETQ. V gave up 0 bases and J gave up 6 bases, with 9 bases separating them. This CDR3 spans 13 amino acids. The CDR3 DNA sequence: TGCGCCAGCAGCTTGGCAGGGGATAATGGCTACACCTTC. Protein: CASSLAGDNGYTF. The full variable domain, in which reference TRBV5-1 and TRBJ1-2 provide the parts outside the CDR3, is KAGVTQTPRYLIKTRGQQVTLSCSPISGHRSVSWYQQTPGQGLQFLFEYFSETQRNKGNFPGRFSGRQFSNSRSEMNVSTLELGDSALYLCASSLAGDNGYTFGSGTRLTVV.

This clone was observed a single time. This chain uses TRBV13 with TRBJ2-7; 8 nucleotides agree with TRBD2. The V and J ends lost 3 bases and 7 bases, in that order; junction bases with no gene match: 11. The germline V gene has CDR1 PRHDT and CDR2 FYEKMQ (reference sequence). The CDR3 sequence is 15 residues long. Written as DNA, the CDR3 is TGTGCCAGCAGCTTTCGCGGGGGGCCGTCGCGAGAGCAGTACTTC. Residues: CASSFRGGPSREQYF.

The chain is built from TRBV6-6 and TRBJ1-1, with 7 nucleotides matching TRBD1. CDR3 length: 13 residues. V gave up 8 bases and J gave up 4 bases; unmatched junction bases: 7. CDR1 is MNHNY, CDR2 SVGAGI, per germline (reference sequence). The CDR3 DNA reads TGTGCCAGCTCCCGGAGGGACAGCACTGAAGCTTTCTTT. This translates into CASSRRDSTEAFF.

The V and J genes are TRBV4-2 and TRBJ1-1, with a possible D match to TRBD1 (6 bases). Trimming left V 3 bases short and J 5 bases short, with 13 bases between. The CDR3 runs 14 residues. From germline, CDR1 is LGHNA and CDR2 YNFKEQ. CDR3 sequence reads: CASSHGQSGTEAFF. The CDR3 bases are TGTGCCAGCAGCCACGGACAGTCGGGAACTGAAGCTTTCTTT.

The V gene is TRBV2, the J gene TRBJ1-5, with TRBD1 matching over 7 bases. Unmatched junction bases numbered 7, after V lost 1 base and J lost 7 bases. CDR1 SNHLY and CDR2 FYNNEI come from the germline V gene. The CDR3 spans 15 residues. The chain's CDR3 is CASSEGQGGRQPQHF. For the CDR3, the DNA is TGTGCCAGCAGTGAAGGACAGGGCGGGAGGCAGCCCCAGCATTTT.

CDR3 amino acids: CASSPFGTGGVSPSTDTQYF. The CDR3 region has the DNA TGTGCCAGCTCACCCTTTGGGACAGGGGGCGTATCCCCTAGCACAGATACGCAGTATTTT. The rearrangement uses TRBV18 and TRBJ2-3; TRBD1 matches 12 bases. Germline-derived CDR1 and CDR2 are KGHSH and LQKENI. The V gene end was trimmed by 3 bases and the J gene end by 0 bases; junction bases not matched to a gene: 13. The CDR3 is made up of 20 amino acids.

The gene calls are TRBV10-2 and TRBJ2-7; 12 nucleotides match TRBD1. Germline lookup yields CDR1 WSHSY and CDR2 SAAADI. CDR3 length equals 15 residues. V gave up 3 bases and J gave up 4 bases; unmatched junction bases: 4. CDR3 sequence reads: CASSDPGQGAYEQYF. The CDR3 DNA follows: TGCGCCAGCAGTGACCCGGGACAGGGGGCGTACGAGCAGTACTTC.

This clone has a handful of counts. V gene TRBV16 combines with J gene TRBJ1-2, with D uncertain. The germline V gene encodes CDR1 KGHSY and CDR2 FQNENV. V lost 1 base and J 2 bases, leaving 11 bases between the germline ends. CDR3 length equals 15 residues. The CDR3 DNA reads as TGTGCCAGCAGCCAATTTGGGCAGGCGAACTATGGCTACACCTTC. Its translation: CASSQFGQANYGYTF.

This sequence joins TRBV2 and TRBJ2-2, with a possible D match to TRBD1 (6 bases). CDR1 SNHLY and CDR2 FYNNEI come from the germline V gene. This CDR3 has 15 amino acids. The germline V and J ends were trimmed by 4 bases and 0 bases, with 9 bases remaining between them. Here the CDR3 DNA reads TGTGCCAGCAGTGGGGGGCAGACGAACACCGGGGAGCTGTTTTTT. It codes for CASSGGQTNTGELFF.